The 24 T cell receptor beta chains given below trace back to one sample, sequenced in a study of blood T cell repertoires in COVID-19. Assay: immunoSEQ multiplex PCR; the TCRdb copy retains only in-frame clones and omits some. The sample consists of about 240,000 clones, around 86% of them appearing once. Specimen: PBMCs or T cells enriched from blood (not recorded which). Receptor source: a woman in her forties with acute COVID-19.

V and J are TRBV19 and TRBJ1-4; D unclear. V was cut by 2 bases and J by 6 bases, with 10 bases left in between. This CDR3 is built from 14 residues. The germline V gene has CDR1 LNHDA and CDR2 SQIVND (reference sequence). CDR3 DNA sequence: TGTGCCAGTAGTATAAGAGGGAACGATGAAAAACTGTTTTTT. Its translation is CASSIRGNDEKLFF. Supplemented by reference TRBV19 and TRBJ1-4, the full variable domain reads DGGITQSPKYLFRKEGQNVTLSCEQNLNHDAMYWYRQDPGQGLRLIYYSQIVNDFQKGDIAEGYSVSREKKESFPLTVTSAQKNPTAFYLCASSIRGNDEKLFFGSGTQLSVL.

The rearrangement uses TRBV11-3 and TRBJ2-4, with a possible D match to TRBD2 (6 bases). V was cut by 5 bases and J by 0 bases, with 17 bases left in between. Looked up from germline, CDR1 is SGHNT and CDR2 is YENEEA. The CDR3 covers 17 residues. CDR3 amino acids: CASSLHSGGRAKNIQYF. Here the CDR3 DNA reads TGTGCCAGCAGCCTCCATTCCGGGGGAAGAGCCAAAAACATTCAGTACTTC. Complete variable domain (other parts from reference TRBV11-3 and TRBJ2-4): EAGVVQSPRYKIIEKKQPVAFWCNPISGHNTLYWYLQNLGQGPELLIRYENEEAVDDSQLPKDRFSAERLKGVDSTLKIQPAELGDSAVYLCASSLHSGGRAKNIQYFGAGTRLSVL.

The J gene is TRBJ2-1, the V gene TRBV5-6; 12 bases match TRBD2. Unmatched junction bases numbered 5, after V lost 4 bases and J lost 6 bases. The CDR3 is 15 amino acids. Germline-derived CDR1 and CDR2 are SGHDT and YYEEEE. The CDR3 DNA sequence: TGTGCCAGCAGCCTAAGGACTAGCGGGACCAATGAGCAGTTCTTC. Its translation: CASSLRTSGTNEQFF.

V and J are TRBV21-1 and TRBJ1-6; the table gives TRBD1 as D, unverified against the DNA. TRBV21-1 represents a pseudogene. The CDR3 is 15 residues long. The CDR3 nucleotides read TGTGCCAGCAGAAAAAAGTTGGACAGGGGTTCACCCCTCCACTTT. It yields the protein CASRKKLDRGSPLHF.

The chain recombines TRBV20-1 with TRBJ1-2; tentative D call: TRBD1 (6 bases). CDR1 is DFQATT and CDR2 is SNEGSKA in the germline V gene (reference sequence). The CDR3 is made up of 11 amino acids. V was clipped by 4 bases and J by 7 bases, with 10 bases between them. CDR3 DNA sequence: TGCAGTGCTACAGGGGACGGTGGCTACACCTTC. Amino acid sequence: CSATGDGGYTF.

The CDR3: CASSIDITGGSDEQYF. CDR3 coding DNA: TGTGCCAGTAGTATAGATATCACGGGCGGGAGCGACGAGCAGTACTTC. The V call is TRBV19, the J call TRBJ2-7, with TRBD2 matching 7 bases. Germline V gene data show CDR1 as LNHDA and CDR2 as SQIVND (reference sequence). This CDR3 contains 16 residues. V trimming: 0 bases; J trimming: 5 bases; junction bases outside the gene matches: 10.

The chain combines TRBV11-3 with TRBJ2-5; 10 nucleotides line up with TRBD2. J lost 4 bases, V lost 0 bases, and 8 bases had no gene match. Germline CDR1 is SGHNT and CDR2 is YENEEA. The CDR3 extends over 17 amino acids. The CDR3 DNA reads TGTGCCAGCAGCTTAGATCTCAGCGGGAGGGAGCGAGAGACCCAGTACTTC. This codes for CASSLDLSGRERETQYF.

This clone showed up just once. This chain links TRBV25-1 with TRBJ2-2, with TRBD1 as a possible D gene (6 bases). CDR1 and CDR2 (germline): MGHDK, SYGVNS. Trimming cost V 5 bases and J 6 bases, with 13 bases left between them. CDR3 length: 14 amino acids. The CDR3 DNA sequence: TGTGCCAGCAGTACCTATAGGACAGCCGGGGAGCTGTTTTTT. Its protein is CASSTYRTAGELFF.

V and J are TRBV6-1 and TRBJ2-7; 10 bases map to TRBD2. Trimming cost V 3 bases and J 3 bases; bases outside gene matches: 2. There are 14 residues in the CDR3. Germline-derived CDR1 and CDR2 are MNHNS and SASEGT. CDR3 coding DNA: TGTGCCAGCAGTGATGGGACTAGCGTCTACGAGCAGTACTTC. This gives the protein CASSDGTSVYEQYF.

The table lists this clone with a few counts. The rearrangement uses TRBV19 and TRBJ2-7; no reliable D call. Germline loops: CDR1 LNHDA, CDR2 SQIVND (reference sequence). V was trimmed by 3 bases and J by 6 bases, leaving 9 bases between them. The CDR3 loop spans 12 amino acids. The CDR3 region has the DNA TGTGCCAGTAGTATCGGCGGCACCGAGCAGTACTTC. Translating it yields CASSIGGTEQYF.

This chain connects TRBV25-1 to TRBJ2-2, with 10 bases aligning to TRBD2. CDR3 length: 15 amino acids. V was clipped by 6 bases and J by 5 bases; unmatched bases: 6. Germline loops: CDR1 MGHDK, CDR2 SYGVNS. CDR3 nucleotide sequence: TGTGCCAGCAGCAGGCAAGCGGGAGGGACCGGGGAGCTGTTTTTT. Translation: CASSRQAGGTGELFF.

The rearrangement joins TRBV19 to TRBJ1-4; a possible D gene is TRBD1 (5 bases). Per germline, CDR1 LNHDA and CDR2 SQIVND (reference sequence). The CDR3 is made up of 14 amino acids. V lost 7 bases and J 8 bases, leaving 17 bases between the germline ends. CDR3 loop: CASTPGREDEKLFF. CDR3 sequence (DNA): TGTGCCAGTACACCAGGGAGGGAGGACGAAAAACTGTTTTTT.

This sequence joins TRBV7-9 and TRBJ2-3, with D perhaps TRBD1 (6 bases). The CDR3 extends over 16 amino acids. Germline loops: CDR1 SEHNR, CDR2 FQNEAQ (reference sequence). With 4 bases removed from V and 0 bases from J, the gap between germline ends came to 14 bases. DNA for the CDR3: TGTGCCAGCAGCTCCCGGGACACCCATAGCACAGATACGCAGTATTTT. Encoded protein: CASSSRDTHSTDTQYF.

The J gene is TRBJ2-2, the V gene TRBV19; D is possibly TRBD2 (5 bases). This CDR3 has 13 amino acids. Germline-derived CDR1 and CDR2 are LNHDA and SQIVND (reference sequence). Trimming removed 8 bases at V and 4 bases at J, with 11 bases between. The CDR3: CASRRDFTGELFF. Written as DNA, the CDR3 is TGTGCCAGTCGCCGGGATTTCACCGGGGAGCTGTTTTTT.

The rearrangement joins TRBV19 to TRBJ1-1, with a weak D call TRBD1 (5 bases). The CDR3 is made up of 15 amino acids. Trimming left V 5 bases short and J 6 bases short, with 19 bases between. Germline values: CDR1 LNHDA, CDR2 SQIVND (reference sequence). The CDR3 here is CASSDIAGGLAEAFF. For the CDR3, the DNA is TGTGCCAGTAGTGACATCGCCGGGGGGTTGGCTGAAGCTTTCTTT.

The rearrangement uses TRBV7-8 and TRBJ2-7, with unresolved D. CDR1 and CDR2 (germline): SGHVS, FQNEAQ. Trimming pared 7 bases from V and 5 bases from J, leaving 9 bases between. This CDR3 is 11 amino acids long. The CDR3 DNA is TGTGCCAGCAAAAACAACCACGAGCAGTACTTC. Encoded protein: CASKNNHEQYF.

The V call is TRBV7-2, the J call TRBJ2-5; the D gene is possibly TRBD2 (5 bases). Deletions cut 1 base from V and 4 bases from J, with 16 bases between. This CDR3 has 16 residues. From germline, CDR1 is SGHTA and CDR2 FQGNSA. The CDR3 DNA follows: TGTGCCAGCAGCTTAGGGGCAGAGCGGTGGGGAGAGACCCAGTACTTC. Protein product: CASSLGAERWGETQYF.

The chain has TRBV11-3 and TRBJ2-3; 8 bases align to TRBD2. The CDR3 covers 17 residues. J lost 4 bases, V lost 5 bases, and 14 bases had no gene match. CDR1 is SGHNT, CDR2 YENEEA, per germline. CDR3 DNA sequence: TGTGCCAGCAGCCCCTGGACTTGGTCGGGGGGGGCAGATACGCAGTATTTT. Translated, it gives CASSPWTWSGGADTQYF.

This clone has only one observation. This chain joins TRBV5-4 and TRBJ2-3; 7 nucleotides agree with TRBD1. Germline loops: CDR1 SGHNT, CDR2 YYREEE (reference sequence). The CDR3 runs to 15 residues. J gave up 0 bases and V 4 bases, and 5 bases lay outside the gene matches. CDR3 in amino acids: CASSPGQRSTDTQYF. In DNA, the CDR3 is TGTGCCAGCAGCCCGGGACAGAGGAGCACAGATACGCAGTATTTT.

This clone was detected only a few times. J is TRBJ2-3 and V is TRBV9; D not certain. This CDR3 region has 14 residues. Trimming removed 1 base from V and 5 bases from J, with 11 bases in between. The V gene's germline CDR1 is SGDLS and CDR2 YYNGEE. CDR3 sequence: CASSVLDARDTQYF. CDR3 coding DNA: TGTGCCAGCAGCGTATTAGATGCTAGAGATACGCAGTATTTT.

The chain joins TRBV5-1 to TRBJ2-2; the D gene is possibly TRBD1 (5 bases). Trimming stripped 4 bases from V and 2 bases from J, with 18 bases between. Germline loops: CDR1 SGHRS, CDR2 YFSETQ. CDR3 length: 17 residues. The CDR3 sequence: CASSLHRTTLNTGELFF. The CDR3 DNA reads as TGCGCCAGCAGCCTACATCGGACAACCCTCAACACCGGGGAGCTGTTTTTT.

V and J are TRBV4-1 and TRBJ2-2; TRBD1 agrees at 8 bases. This CDR3 is built from 17 residues. The trim removed 1 base at V and 4 bases at J, leaving 8 bases unmatched. Per the germline V gene, CDR1 is MGHRA and CDR2 is YSYEKL. The CDR3 coding sequence is TGCGCCAGCAGCCAAGTCCCCAGGGGGCGGATCACCGGGGAGCTGTTTTTT. Residues: CASSQVPRGRITGELFF.

The gene calls are TRBV13 and TRBJ2-7, with TRBD2 identical over 9 bases. V shed 5 bases and J 3 bases; nucleotides not matched to a gene: 5. CDR3 size: 14 residues. Germline CDR1 is PRHDT and CDR2 is FYEKMQ (reference sequence). CDR3 coding DNA: TGTGCCAGCAGCCGTAGCGGGAGCATCTACGAGCAGTACTTC. This sequence encodes CASSRSGSIYEQYF.

The rearrangement links TRBV24-1 to TRBJ2-1, with a tentative D call TRBD2 (6 bases). Germline loops: CDR1 KGHDR, CDR2 SFDVKD. The CDR3 sequence is 17 residues long. V dropped 1 base and J dropped 6 bases, with 18 bases sitting between them. CDR3 protein: CATSDFPLQEGLNEQFF. The CDR3 DNA follows: TGTGCCACCAGTGATTTTCCCCTCCAGGAGGGCCTCAATGAGCAGTTCTTC.